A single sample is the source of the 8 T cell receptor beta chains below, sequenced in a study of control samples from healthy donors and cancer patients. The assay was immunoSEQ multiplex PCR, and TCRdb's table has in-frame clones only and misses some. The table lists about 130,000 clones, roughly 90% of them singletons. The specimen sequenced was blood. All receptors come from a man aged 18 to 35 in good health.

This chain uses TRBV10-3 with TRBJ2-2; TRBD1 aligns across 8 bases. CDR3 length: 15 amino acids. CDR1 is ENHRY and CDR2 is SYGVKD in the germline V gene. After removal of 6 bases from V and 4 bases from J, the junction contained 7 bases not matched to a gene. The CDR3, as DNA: TGTGCCATCAGGACCACGGACAGGGTCACCGGGGAGCTGTTTTTT. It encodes CAIRTTDRVTGELFF.

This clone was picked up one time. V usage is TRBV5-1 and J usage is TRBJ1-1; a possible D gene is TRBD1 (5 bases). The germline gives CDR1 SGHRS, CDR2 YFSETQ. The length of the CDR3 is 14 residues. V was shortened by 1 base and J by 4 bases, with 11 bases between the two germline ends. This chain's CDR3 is CASSLQGVPTEAFF. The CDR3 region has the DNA TGCGCCAGCAGCTTGCAGGGCGTTCCCACTGAAGCTTTCTTT.

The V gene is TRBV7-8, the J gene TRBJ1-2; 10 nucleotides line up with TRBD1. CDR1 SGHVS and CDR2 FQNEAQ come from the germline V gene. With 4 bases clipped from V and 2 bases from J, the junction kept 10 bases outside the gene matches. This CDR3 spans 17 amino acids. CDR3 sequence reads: CASSSIGGDRGNYGYTF. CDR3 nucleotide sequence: TGTGCCAGCAGCTCAATAGGCGGGGACAGGGGCAACTATGGCTACACCTTC. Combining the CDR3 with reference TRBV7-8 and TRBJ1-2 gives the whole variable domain GAGVSQSPRYKVAKRGQDVALRCDPISGHVSLFWYQQALGQGPEFLTYFQNEAQLDKSGLPSDRFFAERPEGSVSTLKIQRTQQEDSAVYLCASSSIGGDRGNYGYTFGSGTRLTVV.

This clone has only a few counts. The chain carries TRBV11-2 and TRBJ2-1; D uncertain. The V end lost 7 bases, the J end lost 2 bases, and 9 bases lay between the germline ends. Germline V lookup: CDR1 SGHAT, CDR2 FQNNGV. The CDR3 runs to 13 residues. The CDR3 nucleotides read TGTGCCAGCACCCTTTATCCCTACAATGAGCAGTTCTTC. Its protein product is CASTLYPYNEQFF.

The CDR3 DNA reads as TGTGCCAGCAGTGACTCAGGGCAGGGCTTCTCCCAAGATAGGTTCAATGAGCAGTTCTTC. Its translation is CASSDSGQGFSQDRFNEQFF. The chain links TRBV6-4 to TRBJ2-1; D may be TRBD1 (5 bases). The CDR3 loop spans 20 amino acids. CDR1 is MRHNA, CDR2 SNTAGT, per germline. V was pared by 0 bases and J by 6 bases, with 27 bases between.

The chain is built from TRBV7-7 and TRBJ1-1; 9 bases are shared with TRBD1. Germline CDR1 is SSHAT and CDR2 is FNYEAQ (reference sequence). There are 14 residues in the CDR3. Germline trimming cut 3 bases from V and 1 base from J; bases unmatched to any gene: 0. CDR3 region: CASSLDRGNTEAFF. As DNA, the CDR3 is TGTGCCAGCAGCTTGGACAGGGGGAACACTGAAGCTTTCTTT.

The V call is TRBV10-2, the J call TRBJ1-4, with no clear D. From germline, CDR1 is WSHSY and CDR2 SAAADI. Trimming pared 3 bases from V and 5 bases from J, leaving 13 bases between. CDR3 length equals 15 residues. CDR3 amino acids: CASSDSQVGNEKLFF. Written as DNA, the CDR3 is TGCGCCAGCAGTGATTCCCAGGTTGGGAATGAAAAACTGTTTTTT.

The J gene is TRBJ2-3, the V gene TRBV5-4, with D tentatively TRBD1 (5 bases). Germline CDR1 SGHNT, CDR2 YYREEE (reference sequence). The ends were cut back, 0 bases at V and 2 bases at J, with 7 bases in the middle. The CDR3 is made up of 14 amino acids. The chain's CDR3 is CASSLEGFTDTQYF. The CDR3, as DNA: TGTGCCAGCAGCTTGGAGGGGTTCACAGATACGCAGTATTTT.